Below are 22 T cell receptor beta chains sequenced from a single sample in a study of early T cells in non-severe SARS-CoV-2 infection. Using its own MiXCR run on the 5' RACE reads, TCRdb lists one record per CDR3 protein. Among some 89,000 distinct CDR3 sequences listed, roughly 9.6% were seen once. Sequenced material: whole blood, taken at baseline. All receptors come from an adult who was a healthcare worker with PCR-confirmed SARS-CoV-2 infection or an uninfected control (not recorded which).

The rearrangement uses TRBV7-9 and TRBJ2-2; D is uncertain. The CDR3 covers 15 residues. V was pared by 3 bases and J by 0 bases, with 8 bases between. The germline CDR1 and CDR2 sequences are SEHNR and FQNEAQ (reference sequence). DNA for the CDR3: TGTGCCAGCAGCTTCGAGCGAACGAACACCGGGGAGCTGTTTTTT. Translated, it gives CASSFERTNTGELFF.

The chain uses TRBV7-9 and TRBJ2-1, with 12 bases that match TRBD2. Trimming removed 6 bases from V and 5 bases from J; junction bases left unmatched: 5. CDR1 and CDR2 (germline): SEHNR, FQNEAQ (reference sequence). This CDR3 spans 15 amino acids. Here the CDR3 DNA reads TGTGCCAGCAGACCGGGACTAGCGGGCAACAATGAGCAGTTCTTC. Encoded protein: CASRPGLAGNNEQFF.

This clonotype was counted at least ten times. V and J are TRBV4-2 and TRBJ2-1, with D perhaps TRBD2 (6 bases). The germline gives CDR1 LGHNA, CDR2 YNFKEQ. Trimming took off 3 bases at V and 5 bases at J, with 11 bases between the two ends. This CDR3 is 14 amino acids long. In DNA form, the CDR3 reads TGTGCCAGCAGCCATGGGACTGGTGACAATGAGCAGTTCTTC. This gives the protein CASSHGTGDNEQFF.

There are many counts of this clonotype. V and J are TRBV7-9 and TRBJ2-3; no reliable D call. This CDR3 region has 17 residues. Germline lookup yields CDR1 SEHNR and CDR2 FQNEAQ (reference sequence). Trimming took 5 bases from V and 2 from J, leaving 20 bases between them. CDR3 in DNA: TGTGCCAGCAGCCCCCGGGCCCAAACTACTTCCACAGATACGCAGTATTTT. Its protein product is CASSPRAQTTSTDTQYF.

The V call is TRBV9, the J call TRBJ2-7; 7 bases fit TRBD1. CDR1 is SGDLS and CDR2 is YYNGEE in the germline V gene. The V gene end was trimmed by 1 base and the J gene end by 6 bases; junction bases not matched to a gene: 7. The CDR3 has 14 residues. CDR3 nucleotides: TGTGCCAGCAGCGTAACAGCAGGGGGTAGCGAGCAGTACTTC. Protein: CASSVTAGGSEQYF.

This sequence joins TRBV7-2 and TRBJ2-5; a possible D gene is TRBD1 (5 bases). CDR1 is SGHTA, CDR2 FQGNSA, per germline. The CDR3 extends over 15 amino acids. The V end lost 5 bases, the J end lost 4 bases, and 17 bases lay between the germline ends. The DNA of the CDR3 is TGTGCCAGCAGCCCACGGACACCCGGTAGAGAGACCCAGTACTTC. It yields the protein CASSPRTPGRETQYF.

This clonotype was seen a handful of times. The CDR3 coding sequence is TGTGCCAGCACCCGTGGCGGGAACCGGGGGGCGCAGTTCTTC. It is translated as CASTRGGNRGAQFF. This rearrangement joins TRBV12-3 or TRBV12-4 to TRBJ2-1, with D possibly matching TRBD2 (7 bases). The CDR3 has 14 residues. Trimming took off 7 bases at V and 12 bases at J, with 22 bases between the two ends.

This clonotype has a handful of counts. The J gene is TRBJ2-2, the V gene TRBV10-2; D is unresolved. In germline, CDR1 is WSHSY, CDR2 SAAADI. V shed 3 bases and J shed 5 bases, with 7 bases lying between them. This CDR3 comprises 13 residues. The CDR3 DNA reads as TGCGCCAGCAGTGACAGAGATACCGGGGAGCTGTTTTTT. This codes for CASSDRDTGELFF.

J is TRBJ2-7 and V is TRBV5-5, with 7 bases that match TRBD1. J gave up 2 bases and V 4 bases, and 6 bases lay outside the gene matches. CDR3 size: 14 residues. Germline-derived CDR1 and CDR2 are SGHKS and YYEKEE (reference sequence). The CDR3 here is CASSVTGPPYEQYF. For the CDR3, the DNA is TGTGCCAGCAGCGTGACAGGGCCCCCCTACGAGCAGTACTTC.

The genes are TRBV7-9 and TRBJ2-1; possible D gene TRBD1, 5 bases. Trimming pared 8 bases from V and 4 bases from J, leaving 15 bases between. Germline values: CDR1 SEHNR, CDR2 FQNEAQ (reference sequence). This CDR3 has 14 amino acids. Here the CDR3 DNA reads TGTGCCAGCTGTATTGGGGCAGGGTACAATGAGCAGTTCTTC. This codes for CASCIGAGYNEQFF.

This clonotype occurred many times. The chain carries TRBV20-1 and TRBJ1-1; TRBD1 matches at 7 bases. Germline-derived CDR1 and CDR2 are DFQATT and SNEGSKA (reference sequence). The CDR3 contains 15 residues. With 6 bases clipped from V and 1 base from J, the junction kept 11 bases outside the gene matches. The CDR3 loop reads CSARGQGVKNTEAFF. CDR3 DNA sequence: TGCAGTGCCAGGGGTCAGGGGGTGAAGAACACTGAAGCTTTCTTT.

This clonotype has only one observation. The chain links TRBV10-3 to TRBJ2-7; 9 nucleotides agree with TRBD1. The CDR3 is made up of 14 amino acids. V lost 5 bases and J lost 5; bases outside the gene matches: 7. CDR1 and CDR2 from the germline V gene are ENHRY and SYGVKD. The DNA of the CDR3 is TGTGCCATCAGTAAGACAGGGGGTCGTAACGAGCAGTACTTC. It translates to CAISKTGGRNEQYF.

The rearrangement links TRBV9 to TRBJ2-1; 9 bases are shared with TRBD1. The CDR3 consists of 15 residues. Trimming cost V 0 bases and J 7 bases; bases outside gene matches: 5. Germline V gene lookup returns CDR1 SGDLS and CDR2 YYNGEE. The CDR3 protein is CASSVGTGVGNEQFF. In nucleotides, the CDR3 is TGTGCCAGCAGCGTAGGGACAGGGGTGGGGAATGAGCAGTTCTTC.

The table lists this clonotype with many counts. The rearrangement links TRBV4-3 to TRBJ2-5, with 8 nucleotides matching TRBD1. In germline, CDR1 is LGHNA, CDR2 YSLEER. The CDR3 sequence is 16 residues long. V shed 2 bases, J shed 5 bases, and the junction held 10 bases outside the gene matches. CDR3 DNA: TGCGCCAGCAGCCAATCTTCGGACAGGGAATGGGAGACCCAGTACTTC. Amino acids: CASSQSSDREWETQYF.

This clonotype occurred many times. The rearrangement uses TRBV24-1 and TRBJ1-1; possible D gene TRBD1, 6 bases. This CDR3 is built from 14 residues. Trimming removed 4 bases from V and 8 bases from J, with 16 bases in between. Germline V gene data show CDR1 as KGHDR and CDR2 as SFDVKD. CDR3 nucleotide sequence: TGTGCCACCAGTGAGGGGGGCAAGAGGGGAGAAGCTTTCTTT. It encodes CATSEGGKRGEAFF.

V gene TRBV7-2 combines with J gene TRBJ1-5; D might be TRBD1 (5 bases). The germline gives CDR1 SGHTA, CDR2 FQGNSA. The length of the CDR3 is 14 residues. Trimming removed 5 bases at V and 8 bases at J, with 16 bases between. DNA for the CDR3: TGTGCCAGCAGCATAAGCGGGGGGAAGGAGCCCCAGCATTTT. Protein: CASSISGGKEPQHF.

This clonotype was seen only a few times. CDR3 region: CAISDQTAKNIQYF. In DNA, the CDR3 is TGTGCCATCAGTGACCAGACAGCCAAAAACATTCAGTACTTC. This chain links TRBV10-3 with TRBJ2-4; no reliable D call. There are 14 residues in the CDR3. V was shortened by 3 bases and J by 0 bases, with 6 bases between the two germline ends. Germline CDR1 and CDR2: ENHRY and SYGVKD.

This clonotype was detected a few times. This chain links TRBV30 with TRBJ1-4; a weak D match, TRBD1 (5 bases). The CDR3 runs to 12 residues. Germline assignment: CDR1 GTSNPN and CDR2 SVGIG (reference sequence). Trimming removed 3 bases from V and 12 bases from J, with 14 bases in between. The CDR3 DNA is TGTGCCTGGAGCTGGCAGGGTGGGGAACTGTTTTTT. Amino acids: CAWSWQGGELFF.

The V call is TRBV6-2 or TRBV6-3, the J call TRBJ2-7, with no clear D. The CDR3 contains 13 residues. The V end was cut by 6 bases, the J end by 2 bases, with 11 bases between. From germline, CDR1 is MNHEY and CDR2 SVGEGT. The CDR3 DNA is TGTGCCAGCAGACAGCCACCAACCTACGAGCAGTACTTC. It is translated as CASRQPPTYEQYF.

In nucleotides, the CDR3 is TGTGCCAGCAGCCAAGATGCGGGAGCTTACCTCTACAATGAGCAGTTCTTC. This gives the protein CASSQDAGAYLYNEQFF. The chain is built from TRBV14 and TRBJ2-1; 7 bases map to TRBD2. Germline-derived CDR1 and CDR2 are SGHDN and FVKESK. The V and J ends lost 0 bases and 3 bases, in that order; junction bases with no gene match: 8. The CDR3 spans 17 residues. Full variable domain (remainder filled in from reference TRBV14 and TRBJ2-1): EAGVTQFPSHSVIEKGQTVTLRCDPISGHDNLYWYRRVMGKEIKFLLHFVKESKQDESGMPNNRFLAERTGGTYSTLKVQPAELEDSGVYFCASSQDAGAYLYNEQFFGPGTRLTVL.

This clonotype was counted ten times or more. The chain couples TRBV20-1 to TRBJ2-5; D remains ambiguous. The CDR3 contains 14 residues. V shed 6 bases and J shed 2 bases, with 16 bases lying between them. Germline V gene data show CDR1 as DFQATT and CDR2 as SNEGSKA (reference sequence). The CDR3 sequence is CSARYVSSQETQYF. DNA of the CDR3: TGCAGTGCCAGATATGTTTCTAGTCAAGAGACCCAGTACTTC.

This rearrangement joins TRBV12-3 or TRBV12-4 to TRBJ1-1; 9 nucleotides align to TRBD1. J lost 13 bases, V lost 5 bases, and 11 bases had no gene match. The CDR3 sequence is 13 residues long. Here the CDR3 reads CASSLSRDRAGFF. DNA of the CDR3: TGTGCCAGCAGTCTGTCCCGGGACAGGGCAGGTTTCTTT.